Below, 18 T cell receptor beta chains from the same sample are listed, as sequenced in a study of technical replicates of blood from a handful of donors. Libraries were prepared by immunoSEQ multiplex PCR; TCRdb keeps only in-frame clonotypes and omits some of them. The sample contains nearly 80,000 clones, 80% to 95% of which appear only once. Sequenced material: T cells isolated from PBMCs. These TCRs come from a human donor in good health.

This chain links TRBV6-5 with TRBJ1-6; perhaps TRBD1 as D (6 bases). Germline V CDR1 and CDR2: MNHEY, SVGAGI. This CDR3 comprises 15 residues. The germline V and J ends were trimmed by 5 bases and 10 bases, with 18 bases remaining between them. CDR3 region: CASSLIQGLGSPLHF. In DNA form, the CDR3 reads TGTGCCAGCAGTCTTATACAGGGACTAGGATCACCCCTCCACTTT.

This clone was recorded at least ten times. The chain employs TRBV28 and TRBJ2-3; 10 bases align to TRBD1. Germline trimming cut 6 bases from V and 1 base from J; bases unmatched to any gene: 1. Germline V gene data show CDR1 as MDHEN and CDR2 as SYDVKM. The CDR3 totals 14 residues. The CDR3 DNA reads as TGTGCCAGCAGGGACAGGGGGGGCACAGATACGCAGTATTTT. Translating gives CASRDRGGTDTQYF.

The rearrangement uses TRBV6-1 and TRBJ2-7; maybe TRBD1 (6 bases). In germline, CDR1 is MNHNS, CDR2 SASEGT. This CDR3 has 14 residues. V lost 0 bases and J lost 3, with 9 bases in between. This CDR3 is CASSEAGTYYEQYF. CDR3 sequence (DNA): TGTGCCAGCAGTGAAGCGGGGACATACTACGAGCAGTACTTC.

J is TRBJ1-2 and V is TRBV28; 8 bases match TRBD1. There are 16 residues in the CDR3. CDR1 and CDR2 (germline): MDHEN, SYDVKM. V lost 2 bases to trimming and J lost 8 bases; unmatched junction nucleotides: 13. This CDR3 reads CASSLGQGLLRMGYTF. The CDR3 nucleotides read TGTGCCAGCAGTTTAGGACAGGGCCTTCTCCGTATGGGCTACACCTTC.

V and J are TRBV6-1 and TRBJ1-3, with 8 bases that match TRBD1. Germline V lookup: CDR1 MNHNS, CDR2 SASEGT. The junction had 9 bases not matched to a gene; V was cut back by 6 bases and J by 8 bases. The CDR3 loop spans 14 amino acids. CDR3 residues: CASSQQGDIYTIYF. The DNA of the CDR3 is TGTGCCAGCAGCCAACAGGGGGATATATACACCATATATTTT.

This clone appeared a few times. An end of the junction does not agree with germline; a read error may underlie this. The chain uses TRBV6-1 and TRBJ2-7; 11 bases line up with TRBD2. The CDR3 loop spans 16 amino acids. Germline loops: CDR1 MNHNS, CDR2 SASEGT. CDR3: CASSEYALAGGPSANF. CDR3 DNA sequence: TGTGCCAGCAGTGAATACGCCCTAGCGGGAGGCCCGAGCGCGAACTTC.

The chain uses TRBV5-1 and TRBJ2-7; TRBD2 matches at 8 bases. This CDR3 is 14 amino acids long. Germline trimming cut 0 bases from V and 7 bases from J; bases unmatched to any gene: 6. CDR1 and CDR2 from the germline V gene are SGHRS and YFSETQ. CDR3 loop: CASSLAGGAWEQYF. The CDR3, as DNA: TGCGCCAGCAGCTTGGCCGGGGGGGCCTGGGAGCAGTACTTC.

The rearrangement uses TRBV5-6 and TRBJ1-2, with 7 bases lining up with TRBD1. Unmatched junction bases numbered 13, after V lost 6 bases and J lost 8 bases. The CDR3 is 14 residues long. Looked up from germline, CDR1 is SGHDT and CDR2 is YYEEEE. The CDR3 DNA reads as TGTGCCAGCAACCAATTAACTCAGGGGGTCGGCTACACCTTC. Protein product: CASNQLTQGVGYTF.

This clone came up once. This sequence joins TRBV6-5 and TRBJ2-7; 9 nucleotides match TRBD1. Germline CDR1 reads MNHEY; CDR2 reads SVGAGI. The junction had 5 bases not matched to a gene; V was cut back by 0 bases and J by 2 bases. The CDR3 is made up of 16 amino acids. This CDR3 is CASSYSRDRAAYEQYF. The CDR3 coding sequence is TGTGCCAGCAGTTACTCAAGGGACAGGGCAGCCTACGAGCAGTACTTC.

This rearrangement joins TRBV28 to TRBJ1-5; no definite D call. V was shortened by 6 bases and J by 10 bases, with 16 bases between the two germline ends. Germline V CDR1 and CDR2: MDHEN, SYDVKM. The CDR3 is 13 amino acids. Here the CDR3 reads CASRPRSGSPQHF. In DNA form, the CDR3 reads TGTGCCAGCAGACCGCGGTCGGGAAGCCCCCAGCATTTT. The full variable domain, its missing parts supplied by reference TRBV28 and TRBJ1-5, is DVKVTQSSRYLVKRTGEKVFLECVQDMDHENMFWYRQDPGLGLRLIYFSYDVKMKEKGDIPEGYSVSREKKERFSLILESASTNQTSMYLCASRPRSGSPQHFGDGTRLSIL.

The V and J genes are TRBV6-5 and TRBJ1-2, with no clear D. The CDR3 totals 12 residues. Germline-derived CDR1 and CDR2 are MNHEY and SVGAGI. The germline V and J ends were trimmed by 5 bases and 8 bases, with 12 bases remaining between them. CDR3 residues: CASSTVGSGYTF. CDR3 nucleotide sequence: TGTGCCAGCAGTACGGTGGGGAGCGGCTACACCTTC.

The rearrangement uses TRBV9 and TRBJ1-5; 7 bases line up with TRBD1. Germline values: CDR1 SGDLS, CDR2 YYNGEE. The J segment lost 0 bases and the V segment lost 2 bases, leaving 2 bases of the junction unmatched. This CDR3 contains 15 residues. The CDR3 DNA reads as TGTGCCAGCAGCGTTACAGGGGATAGCAATCAGCCCCAGCATTTT. This translates into CASSVTGDSNQPQHF.

The chain is built from TRBV7-9 and TRBJ1-4; a weak D match, TRBD1 (5 bases). V lost 4 bases, J lost 8 bases, and 20 bases lay in between. The CDR3 is 16 residues long. Germline CDR1 is SEHNR and CDR2 is FQNEAQ (reference sequence). This CDR3 is CASSSPMGREGEKLFF. The CDR3 nucleotides read TGTGCCAGCAGCTCCCCGATGGGCAGGGAAGGGGAAAAACTGTTTTTT.

The V call is TRBV5-4, the J call TRBJ2-3; 7 bases agree with TRBD2. The V and J ends lost 0 bases and 2 bases, in that order; junction bases with no gene match: 3. Germline assignment: CDR1 SGHNT and CDR2 YYREEE (reference sequence). The CDR3 runs 15 residues. The CDR3 spells CASSLALANTDTQYF. CDR3 nucleotide sequence: TGTGCCAGCAGCTTGGCACTAGCGAACACAGATACGCAGTATTTT.

The V gene is TRBV7-2, the J gene TRBJ2-2, with D perhaps TRBD2 (6 bases). The CDR3 length is 16 residues. Trimming took off 0 bases at V and 4 bases at J, with 12 bases between the two ends. Germline values: CDR1 SGHTA, CDR2 FQGNSA. CDR3 region: CASSLAPGVGTGELFF. CDR3 nucleotide sequence: TGTGCCAGCAGCTTAGCCCCGGGAGTGGGCACCGGGGAGCTGTTTTTT.

The chain links TRBV10-3 to TRBJ1-1; possibly TRBD1 for D (6 bases). V lost 3 bases and J 5 bases, leaving 13 bases between the germline ends. Germline loops: CDR1 ENHRY, CDR2 SYGVKD. This CDR3 is 14 amino acids long. The CDR3 nucleotides read TGTGCCATCAGTGACTCTGGGGGCAAAACTGAAGCTTTCTTT. It translates to CAISDSGGKTEAFF.

This clone was found once. The chain uses TRBV4-3 and TRBJ2-4, with TRBD2 as a possible D gene (6 bases). This CDR3 is 14 amino acids long. V lost 8 bases to trimming and J lost 4 bases, with 15 bases between them. The germline gives CDR1 LGHNA, CDR2 YSLEER. The CDR3, as DNA: TGCGCCAGCCGGAGGGCCAGAGGGAAAAACATTCAGTACTTC. Encoded protein: CASRRARGKNIQYF.

This sequence joins TRBV4-1 and TRBJ1-1; the D gene is possibly TRBD1 (6 bases). This CDR3 is 16 amino acids long. Trimming took 1 base from V and 7 from J, leaving 19 bases between them. CDR1 is MGHRA and CDR2 is YSYEKL in the germline V gene. The chain's CDR3 is CASSQGEDSIVIEAFF. DNA of the CDR3: TGCGCCAGCAGCCAAGGCGAGGACAGCATCGTAATTGAAGCTTTCTTT.